This entry features one T cell receptor (beta chain) sequence. This clonotype was found many times. Which antigen it targets is not known. Per-base quality was not reported, and no clone a single base away is much larger than it. Between the V and J ends, shortened by 2 bases and 4 bases respectively, the junction contains 11 bases. Reading from cysteine to phenylalanine, the CDR3 counts 14 amino acids. CDR3 DNA only is kept here, 42 bases in frame from base 1. Reading the germline V gene gives CDR1 KGHSH and CDR2 LQKENI. The record originates from a study of breast tumors, draining lymph nodes, adjacent tissues (dated by TCRdb to between 2015 and 2016). Broadly, across the study: The study compared TCR beta repertoires across tumor, adjacent nontumor tissue and axillary lymph nodes from breast cancer patients. The study aimed to assess the relationships and possible T-cell exchange between tumor, surrounding tissue and draining lymph node repertoires in human breast cancer.

The study at large found these results: The data were judged consistent with most tumor T cells deriving from the lymph node and then expanding within tumor tissue. In luminal-like breast cancer, tumor and nontumor tissue repertoires resembled each other significantly more than in basal-like breast cancer. The conclusion that tumor T cells originate in lymph nodes was presented as consistent with a hypothesis rather than as directly demonstrated. Tumor T-cell repertoires showed less diversity than lymph node repertoires and more diversity than nontumor tissue repertoires, and tumor T-cell repertoires showed preferential V and J gene usage.

Sequenced using an Illumina HiSeq 2000. TCR beta chain libraries were generated by multiplex PCR amplification. High-throughput sequencing was used to analyze the amplified TCR beta chain products. The public sequencing data were trimmed at Q25 with fastp and processed into clonotypes with MiXCR by TCRdb, which kept only in-frame beta chains. Records with the same CDR3 protein are collapsed into one entry carrying the most frequent genes and DNA. The sample yields approximately 200,000 distinct CDR3 sequences; around 33% were counted once. Together, the top ten hold about 4.5% of the sample. Lymph node samples were obtained from the axillary draining lymph nodes of breast cancer patients.

The chain is made from TRBV18 and TRBJ2-5; TRBD2 is a weak D gene call, 6 bases matching. Sequencing was performed on axillary lymph node tissue. The receptor was derived from a female donor with breast cancer. Some clones in this sample may be carry-over from other donors' samples. The CDR3 is CASSPRISGETQYF. The DNA is as follows: TGTGCCAGCTCACCAAGAATTAGCGGAGAGACCCAGTACTTC.